This TCR beta chain was identified during a study of shared clonotypes between healthy human individuals (TCRdb year 2020). Describing the broader study: The cohort comprised a couple of women and a few men aged 18 to 49 years. For each donor, three plates each were used for CD4 naive and CD4 memory, two plates were used for CD8 naive, and one plate was used for CD8 memory. To estimate repertoire size and how much clonotype sharing occurs between individuals, the study deeply sequenced the blood TCR repertoires of five healthy adults. Libraries were prepared and TCR repertoires were sequenced by different laboratories using diverse techniques, in order to increase sequencing depth and limit assay-specific biases. Leukapheresis yielded between about 0.9 and 9.5 billion PBMCs per donor.

A remark on this clone: Its cognate antigen has yet to be identified. Base qualities were left out, and no much larger clone turns up one base away.

V lost 3 bases and J lost 5 bases, and the count of bases not matched to a germline gene is 7. The CDR3 spans 16 residues, from the cysteine through the phenylalanine. Solely the CDR3 DNA is kept, with 48 bases framed from the first base. From the germline V gene, CDR1 is SGDLS and CDR2 is YYNGEE. Study-wide findings and limitations: When a few donors were compared, the shared fraction of clonotypes was about 5.5% for naive CD4, around 3.6% for naive CD8, 2.3% for memory CD4, and roughly 0.43% for memory CD8. Estimated clonotype richness was generally larger for naive than for memory subsets. Because the study included only a small number of donors, the genetic and exposure-history diversity represented was limited. Clonotypes shared by all four sorted-subset donors showed higher generation probabilities than non-shared clonotypes. Rarefaction of sorted-subset datasets indicated incomplete sequencing despite the large sequencing depth. Pairwise subsampling led to the expectation that sequencing depth would affect the degree of clonotype sharing among donors. Only blood was sampled, and tissue TCR repertoires likely differ from those in blood.

For the CD8 naive samples, CD45RO-negative cells were positively selected for CCR7, yielding a CD45RA+CCR7+ population from which TemRA cells were excluded. Healthy HIV-negative adults with no recently reported acute infections or vaccinations were included as donors. Every donor was a Caucasian adult living in Nashville, Tennessee, USA. After blood collection by leukapheresis, PBMCs were isolated using Ficoll-Histopaque density gradient centrifugation and then cryopreserved in the vapor phase of liquid nitrogen. Purity and quantity of every magnetically sorted T cell population were checked by analytical flow cytometry. Genomic DNA was isolated from every sorted fraction and measured by UV absorbance on a Nanodrop 2000c. TCR CDR3 regions were amplified from genomic DNA by multiplex PCR using the deep immunoSEQ assay. Extracted genomic DNA from each cell subset was distributed evenly across all wells of several immunoSEQ 96-well plates, and each plate was treated as a replicate. Each replicate PCR for sorted subsets received roughly 0.2 ug genomic DNA, equal to tens of thousands of T cell genomes. The purified libraries were quantified using a Qubit 3.0 fluorometer, sized with a Bioanalyzer 2100, and then quantified again using the KAPA Library Quantification kit. Every immunoSEQ 96-well plate was sequenced on a dedicated single-read 150-cycle Illumina NextSeq 550 flow cell. As for the authors' bioinformatics: Because only junctional sequences without quality scores were contained in the immunoSEQ output, filtering matching that applied to full-length reads could not be performed. Sequences were annotated with PyIR, a Python wrapper for IgBLAST v1.9, using IMGT germline references to assign V/J genes and CDR3. Any read was removed if the V/J assignment was weak (E-value above 1e-6), the CDR3 was missing, or the read contained stop codons, out-of-frame junctions, or ambiguous translated residues. V3J clonotypes were defined as sequences sharing an identical inferred V gene, J gene, and CDR3 amino acid sequence. Percentage overlap between repertoires was calculated by dividing the number of shared unique clonotypes by the size of the smaller repertoire. Richness of each repertoire was evaluated using RTK rarefaction, the Chao1 estimator, and Recon v2.1 estimates of unobserved clonotypes. Generation probabilities were computed with OLGA for all TCRbeta clonotypes obtained by the gDNA method from a handful of donors. TCRdb mirrors the immuneACCESS table, restricted to in-frame sequences. Some clones are absent from its copies; in checked studies, under half trace to an unresolved V gene, and the reason for the others is unknown. D and trimming were read from the DNA, whereas the V and J calls and clone size are those reported in that table. The sample table lists under 2,000,000 clones, about 94% of them with a count of one. The ten largest clones capture approximately 1% of the sample.

This sequence uses TRBV9 and TRBJ2-1; the junction holds 11 bases that match TRBD1. The sequence was obtained from a man between 18 and 35 years old in good health. Specimen: naive CD8+ T cells sorted from blood. Read against the paper, the sample's cell subset or site label means: CD45RA+CCR7+. DNA sequence: TGTGCCAGCAGCGACCCGGACAGGGGGCCCAACAATGAGCAGTTCTTC. Its protein is CASSDPDRGPNNEQFF.